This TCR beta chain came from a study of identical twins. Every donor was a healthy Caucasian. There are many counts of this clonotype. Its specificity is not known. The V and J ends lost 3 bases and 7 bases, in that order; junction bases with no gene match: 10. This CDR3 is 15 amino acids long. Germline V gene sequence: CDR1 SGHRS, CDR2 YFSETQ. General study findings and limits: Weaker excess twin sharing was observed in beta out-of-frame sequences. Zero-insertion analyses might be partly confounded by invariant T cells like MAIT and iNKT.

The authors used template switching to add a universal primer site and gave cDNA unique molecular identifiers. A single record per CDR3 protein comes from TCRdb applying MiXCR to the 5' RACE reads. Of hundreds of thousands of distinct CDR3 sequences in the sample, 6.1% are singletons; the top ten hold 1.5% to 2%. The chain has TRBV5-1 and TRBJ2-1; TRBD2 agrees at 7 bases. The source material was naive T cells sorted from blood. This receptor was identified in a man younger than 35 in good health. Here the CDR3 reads CASSSPRERNNEQFF. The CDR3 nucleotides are TGCGCCAGCAGCTCCCCGCGGGAGAGGAATAATGAGCAGTTCTTC.